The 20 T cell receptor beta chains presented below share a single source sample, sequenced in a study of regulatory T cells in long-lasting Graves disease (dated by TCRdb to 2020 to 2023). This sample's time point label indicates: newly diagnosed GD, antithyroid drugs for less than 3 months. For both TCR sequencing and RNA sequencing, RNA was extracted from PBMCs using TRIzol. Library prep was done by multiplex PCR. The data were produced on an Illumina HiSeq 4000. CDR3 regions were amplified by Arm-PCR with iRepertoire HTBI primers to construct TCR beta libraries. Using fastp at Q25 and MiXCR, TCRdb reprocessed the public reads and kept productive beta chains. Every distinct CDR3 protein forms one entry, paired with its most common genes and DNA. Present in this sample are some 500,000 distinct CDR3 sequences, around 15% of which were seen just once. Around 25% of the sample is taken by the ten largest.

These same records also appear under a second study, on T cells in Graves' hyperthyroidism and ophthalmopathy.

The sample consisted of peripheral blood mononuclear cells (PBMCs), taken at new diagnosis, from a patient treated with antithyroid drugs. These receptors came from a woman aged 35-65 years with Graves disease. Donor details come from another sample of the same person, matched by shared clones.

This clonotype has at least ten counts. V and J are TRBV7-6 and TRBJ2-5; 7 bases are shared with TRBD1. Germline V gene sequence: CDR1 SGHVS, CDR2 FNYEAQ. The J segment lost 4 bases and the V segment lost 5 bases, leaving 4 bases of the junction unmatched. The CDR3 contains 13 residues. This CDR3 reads CASSRDSLETQYF. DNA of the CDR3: TGTGCCAGCAGCCGGGACAGTTTAGAGACCCAGTACTTC.

The CDR3 DNA follows: TGCGCCAGCGCCAGAGAGGGGGGAGGTTGGCAGCCCCAGCATTTT. Translation gives CASAREGGGWQPQHF. J is TRBJ1-5 and V is TRBV4-1, with a possible D match to TRBD1 (6 bases). Germline values: CDR1 MGHRA, CDR2 YSYEKL. This CDR3 region has 15 residues. V lost 8 bases and J 7 bases, leaving 21 bases between the germline ends.

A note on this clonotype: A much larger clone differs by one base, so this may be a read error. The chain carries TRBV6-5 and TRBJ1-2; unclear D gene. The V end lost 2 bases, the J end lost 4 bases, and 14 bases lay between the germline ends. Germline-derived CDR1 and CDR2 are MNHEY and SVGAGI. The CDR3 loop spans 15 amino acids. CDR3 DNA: TGTGCCAGCAGTTACCGAGATAAGGGCGGCTATGGCTACACCTTC. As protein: CASSYRDKGGYGYTF.

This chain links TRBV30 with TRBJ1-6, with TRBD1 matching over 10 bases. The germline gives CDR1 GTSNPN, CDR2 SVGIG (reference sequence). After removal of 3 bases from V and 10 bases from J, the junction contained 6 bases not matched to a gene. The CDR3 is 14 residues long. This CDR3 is CAWRAGTGVSPLHF. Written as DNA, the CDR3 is TGTGCCTGGAGGGCCGGGACAGGGGTCTCACCCCTCCACTTT.

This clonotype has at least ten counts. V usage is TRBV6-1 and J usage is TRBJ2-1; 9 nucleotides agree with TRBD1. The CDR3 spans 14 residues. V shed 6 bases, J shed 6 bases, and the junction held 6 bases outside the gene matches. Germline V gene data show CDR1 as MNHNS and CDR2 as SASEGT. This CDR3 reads CASSDGTGSNEQFF. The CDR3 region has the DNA TGTGCCAGCAGCGACGGGACAGGGTCCAATGAGCAGTTCTTC.

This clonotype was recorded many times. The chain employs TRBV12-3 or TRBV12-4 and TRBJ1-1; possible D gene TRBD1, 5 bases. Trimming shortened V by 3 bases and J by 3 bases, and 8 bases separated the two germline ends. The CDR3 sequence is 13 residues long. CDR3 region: CASSFDSHTEAFF. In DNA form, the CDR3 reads TGTGCCAGCAGTTTTGACAGCCACACTGAAGCTTTCTTT.

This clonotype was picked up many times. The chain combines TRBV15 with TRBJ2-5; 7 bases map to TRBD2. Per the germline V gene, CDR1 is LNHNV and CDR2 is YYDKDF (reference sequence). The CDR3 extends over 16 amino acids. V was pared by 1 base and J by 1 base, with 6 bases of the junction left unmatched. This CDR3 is CATSRGLRGSQETQYF. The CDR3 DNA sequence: TGTGCCACCAGCAGAGGCCTGCGGGGGTCCCAAGAGACCCAGTACTTC.

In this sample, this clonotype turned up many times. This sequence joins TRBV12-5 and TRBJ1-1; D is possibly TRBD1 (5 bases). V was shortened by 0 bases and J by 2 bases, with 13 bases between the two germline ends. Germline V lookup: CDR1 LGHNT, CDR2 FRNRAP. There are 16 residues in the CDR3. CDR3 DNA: TGTGCTAGTGGTTTGGTACGGGGGGGGATTAACACTGAAGCTTTCTTT. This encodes CASGLVRGGINTEAFF.

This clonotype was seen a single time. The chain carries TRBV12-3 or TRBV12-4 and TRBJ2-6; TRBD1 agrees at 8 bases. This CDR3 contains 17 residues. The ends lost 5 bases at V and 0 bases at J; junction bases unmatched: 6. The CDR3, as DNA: TGTGCCAGCAGTACTACCACAGGGGGCTCTGGGGCCAACGTCCTGACTTTC. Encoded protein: CASSTTTGGSGANVLTF.

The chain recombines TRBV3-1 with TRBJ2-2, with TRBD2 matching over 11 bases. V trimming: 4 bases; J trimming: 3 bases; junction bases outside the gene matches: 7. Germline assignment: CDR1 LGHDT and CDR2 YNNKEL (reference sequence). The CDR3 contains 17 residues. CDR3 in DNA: TGTGCCAGCAGCCGGTTAGCGGGGGGGCTTGACACCGGGGAGCTGTTTTTT. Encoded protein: CASSRLAGGLDTGELFF.

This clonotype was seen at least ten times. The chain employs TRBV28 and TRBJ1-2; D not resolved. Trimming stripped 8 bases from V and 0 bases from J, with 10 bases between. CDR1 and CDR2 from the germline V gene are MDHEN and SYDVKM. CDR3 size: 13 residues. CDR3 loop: CASWASPNYGYTF. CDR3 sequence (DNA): TGTGCCAGCTGGGCCTCTCCTAACTATGGCTACACCTTC.

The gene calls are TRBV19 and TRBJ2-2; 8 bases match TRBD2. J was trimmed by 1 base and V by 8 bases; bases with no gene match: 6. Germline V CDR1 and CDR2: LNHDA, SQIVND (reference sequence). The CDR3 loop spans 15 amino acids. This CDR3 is CASSKTSVNTGELFF. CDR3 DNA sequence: TGTGCCAGTTCGAAGACTAGCGTGAACACCGGGGAGCTGTTTTTT. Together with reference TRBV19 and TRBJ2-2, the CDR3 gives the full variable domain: DGGITQSPKYLFRKEGQNVTLSCEQNLNHDAMYWYRQDPGQGLRLIYYSQIVNDFQKGDIAEGYSVSREKKESFPLTVTSAQKNPTAFYLCASSKTSVNTGELFFGEGSRLTVL.

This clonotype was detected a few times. This CDR3 is CASSPPGRKSSYNEQFF. The CDR3 region has the DNA TGTGCCAGCTCACCACCTGGGCGGAAGAGCTCCTACAATGAGCAGTTCTTC. The rearrangement uses TRBV18 and TRBJ2-1, with unresolved D. V dropped 0 bases and J dropped 0 bases, with 12 bases sitting between them. Germline-derived CDR1 and CDR2 are KGHSH and LQKENI. The CDR3 is 17 residues long.

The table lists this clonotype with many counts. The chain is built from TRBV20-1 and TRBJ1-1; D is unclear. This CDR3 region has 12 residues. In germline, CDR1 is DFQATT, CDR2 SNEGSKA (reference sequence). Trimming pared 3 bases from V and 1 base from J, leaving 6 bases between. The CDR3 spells CSASPTNTEAFF. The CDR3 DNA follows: TGCAGTGCTAGCCCTACGAACACTGAAGCTTTCTTT.

The CDR3 bases are TGCGCCAGCAGCTTGGCGACAGGGGGGGTACTGAACACTGAAGCTTTCTTT. Translated: CASSLATGGVLNTEAFF. The chain employs TRBV5-1 and TRBJ1-1; 9 bases map to TRBD1. Germline assignment: CDR1 SGHRS and CDR2 YFSETQ. V gave up 0 bases and J gave up 0 bases; unmatched junction bases: 6. The CDR3 spans 17 residues.

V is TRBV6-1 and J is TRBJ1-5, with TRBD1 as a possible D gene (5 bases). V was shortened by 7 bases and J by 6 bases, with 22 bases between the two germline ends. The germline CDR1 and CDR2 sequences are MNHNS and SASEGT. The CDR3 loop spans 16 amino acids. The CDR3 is CASIRSEGRVGQPQHF. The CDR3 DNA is TGTGCCAGCATCCGATCGGAGGGCAGGGTGGGTCAGCCCCAGCATTTT.

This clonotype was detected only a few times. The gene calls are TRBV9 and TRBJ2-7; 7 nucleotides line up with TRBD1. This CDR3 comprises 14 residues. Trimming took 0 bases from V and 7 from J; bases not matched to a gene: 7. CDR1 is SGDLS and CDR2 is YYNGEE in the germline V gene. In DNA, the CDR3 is TGTGCCAGCAGCGTAGCCCAGGGGGACGTGGAGCAGTACTTC. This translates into CASSVAQGDVEQYF.

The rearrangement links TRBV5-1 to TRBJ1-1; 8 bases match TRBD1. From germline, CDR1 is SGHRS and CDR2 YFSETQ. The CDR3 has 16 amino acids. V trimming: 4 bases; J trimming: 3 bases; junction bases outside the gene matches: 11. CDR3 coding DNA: TGCGCCAGCAGCCGGGGACAGGCTGCTGTGGACACTGAAGCTTTCTTT. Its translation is CASSRGQAAVDTEAFF.

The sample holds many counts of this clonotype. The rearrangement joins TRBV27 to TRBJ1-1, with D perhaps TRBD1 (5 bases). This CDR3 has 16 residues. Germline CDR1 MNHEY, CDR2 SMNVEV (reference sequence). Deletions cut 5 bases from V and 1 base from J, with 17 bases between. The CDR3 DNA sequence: TGTGCCAGCAGTACCTCACCGGGACGGGGGAACACTGAAGCTTTCTTT. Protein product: CASSTSPGRGNTEAFF.

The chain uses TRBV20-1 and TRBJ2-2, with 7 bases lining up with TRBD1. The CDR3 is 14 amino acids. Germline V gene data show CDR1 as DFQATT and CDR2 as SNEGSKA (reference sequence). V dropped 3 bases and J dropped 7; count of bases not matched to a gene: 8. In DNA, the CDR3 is TGCAGTGCTAGCGCCGAGGGACAGCACGGGGAGCTGTTTTTT. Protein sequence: CSASAEGQHGELFF.